The 8 T cell receptor beta chains given below trace back to one sample, sequenced in a study of blood T cell repertoires in COVID-19. Assay: immunoSEQ multiplex PCR; the TCRdb copy retains only in-frame clones and omits some. The table includes tens of thousands of clones, approximately 89% detected once. Sequencing was performed on peripheral blood. The receptor set was obtained from a human donor with acute or convalescent COVID-19. The donor label of this sample is uncertain.

This clone is a singleton in its sample. The gene calls are TRBV28 and TRBJ2-1, with D perhaps matching TRBD2 (6 bases). Looked up from germline, CDR1 is MDHEN and CDR2 is SYDVKM. Trimming took 5 bases from V and 0 from J, leaving 14 bases between them. The CDR3 loop spans 16 amino acids. In DNA form, the CDR3 reads TGTGCCAGCAGTCGAATCGGGGGAAGCTCCTACAATGAGCAGTTCTTC. This gives the protein CASSRIGGSSYNEQFF.

The genes are TRBV6-6 and TRBJ1-4, with D tentatively TRBD1 (6 bases). Looked up from germline, CDR1 is MNHNY and CDR2 is SVGAGI (reference sequence). With 6 bases removed from V and 8 bases from J, the gap between germline ends came to 16 bases. The CDR3 is 14 amino acids. CDR3 nucleotides: TGTGCCAGCAGCCCACCCACAGGGAGCGAAAAACTGTTTTTT. Its protein product is CASSPPTGSEKLFF.

This chain links TRBV2 with TRBJ2-5, with 7 bases that match TRBD1. Germline lookup yields CDR1 SNHLY and CDR2 FYNNEI. There are 14 residues in the CDR3. With 6 bases clipped from V and 4 bases from J, the junction kept 8 bases outside the gene matches. The CDR3 nucleotides are TGTGCCAGCAGGCTAGAGGGGGCTCGAGAGACCCAGTACTTC. It encodes CASRLEGARETQYF.

V is TRBV6-1 and J is TRBJ1-1; 8 nucleotides agree with TRBD1. The V segment lost 0 bases and the J segment 11 bases; nucleotides outside the gene matches: 8. CDR3 length: 14 amino acids. CDR1 is MNHNS and CDR2 is SASEGT in the germline V gene. In DNA, the CDR3 is TGTGCCAGCAGTGAAGCGGGGCAGGGGGCCCCGGCTTTCTTT. Translated: CASSEAGQGAPAFF.

In this sample, this clone turned up many times. V gene TRBV10-3 combines with J gene TRBJ2-3; maybe TRBD1 (5 bases). The V end was cut by 5 bases, the J end by 0 bases, with 15 bases between. Germline CDR1 ENHRY, CDR2 SYGVKD. CDR3 length: 16 residues. The CDR3 sequence: CAISPPFDSSTDTQYF. Here the CDR3 DNA reads TGTGCCATCAGTCCTCCGTTTGACAGTAGCACAGATACGCAGTATTTT.

This clone was detected once. V usage is TRBV18 and J usage is TRBJ1-5; TRBD1 matches at 8 bases. After removal of 5 bases from V and 7 bases from J, the junction contained 13 bases not matched to a gene. Germline V gives CDR1 KGHSH, CDR2 LQKENI. This CDR3 region has 16 residues. The CDR3 sequence: CASSLDRDDFGQPQHF. In DNA form, the CDR3 reads TGTGCCAGCTCATTGGACAGGGATGATTTCGGACAGCCCCAGCATTTT.

The chain has TRBV19 and TRBJ1-5; no definite D call. CDR3 size: 12 residues. V dropped 6 bases and J dropped 7 bases, with 10 bases sitting between them. Germline V gene data show CDR1 as LNHDA and CDR2 as SQIVND (reference sequence). The CDR3 nucleotides are TGTGCCAGTAGCAGTGGGCCCCAGCCCCAGCATTTT. This encodes CASSSGPQPQHF.

V and J are TRBV30 and TRBJ2-1; 8 positions agree with TRBD2. J was trimmed by 5 bases and V by 4 bases; bases with no gene match: 7. From germline, CDR1 is GTSNPN and CDR2 SVGIG (reference sequence). This CDR3 spans 14 amino acids. This CDR3 is CAWKPGLGNNEQFF. The DNA of the CDR3 is TGTGCCTGGAAACCGGGACTAGGGAACAATGAGCAGTTCTTC.